The clone carrying this TCR beta chain was counted between two and nine times. Its antigen is as yet unknown. Germline CDR1 reads SQVTM; CDR2 reads ANQGSEA. Trimming shortened V by 6 bases and J by 3 bases, and 12 bases separated the two germline ends. The CDR3 has 13 residues. This cohort consisted of healthy bone marrow donors. This sample was taken from a study of cytomegalovirus exposure and HLA in healthy donors. Study-wide context: Early release data held 85 million or so unique TCRs from HLA-typed donors.

The study ran its PCR with 60 Vbeta and 13 Jbeta primers. Some clones are missing from TCRdb's copy, which holds only in-frame ones; the method was immunoSEQ multiplex PCR. The top ten hold roughly 1.6% of the sample, which has about 160,000 clones, around 78% seen once. Study results and caveats: It was assumed in the presence/absence analyses that sequencing depth was roughly uniform across donors.

Sequences were obtained from PBMCs. V gene TRBV29-1 combines with J gene TRBJ1-3; TRBD1 is a possible D gene (6 bases). The TCR sequence derives from a middle-aged man in good health and CMV-seronegative. The DNA for the CDR3 is TGCAGCGTGGGCGGACAGAATGGAAACACCATATATTTT. It translates to CSVGGQNGNTIYF.